This T cell receptor beta chain was recovered during a study of blood T cell repertoires in COVID-19. On the study more broadly: There were acute and convalescent COVID-19 samples, and they came from the United States, Italy and Spain.

TCRdb's table, derived via immunoSEQ multiplex PCR, lists solely in-frame clones and lacks some. The sample has some 77,000 clones, roughly 82% seen once; the top ten hold under 2%. The source is a woman aged 60-70 years with acute or convalescent COVID-19. Material for sequencing was peripheral blood.

In DNA, the CDR3 is TGTGCCAGCAGTCAGGGTATCGGGACTGAAGCTTTCTTT. It yields the protein CASSQGIGTEAFF. This rearrangement joins TRBV6-5 to TRBJ1-1; D perhaps matches TRBD1 (5 bases). Germline loops: CDR1 MNHEY, CDR2 SVGAGI. This CDR3 comprises 13 residues. V was clipped by 5 bases and J by 5 bases, with 12 bases between them.